This TCR beta chain emerged from a study of STAT5B mutations in CD4+ large granular lymphocyte leukemia. V gave up 6 bases and J gave up 9 bases, with 18 bases separating them. Germline V gene sequence: CDR1 SQVTM, CDR2 ANQGSEA. The CDR3 contains 13 residues. Here immunoSEQ multiplex PCR was the method, and the copy in TCRdb shows in-frame clones only, minus some. The sample holds about 20,000 clones, over 65% seen once. This rearrangement joins TRBV29-1 to TRBJ2-1; D perhaps matches TRBD1 (6 bases). The sample comprised CD4+ T cells from blood buffy coats. The clonotype originates from a human donor in good health. The CDR3 region has the DNA TGCAGCGTCGGTCGGGACACCTGGGGTGAGCAGTTCTTC. Translated, it gives CSVGRDTWGEQFF.